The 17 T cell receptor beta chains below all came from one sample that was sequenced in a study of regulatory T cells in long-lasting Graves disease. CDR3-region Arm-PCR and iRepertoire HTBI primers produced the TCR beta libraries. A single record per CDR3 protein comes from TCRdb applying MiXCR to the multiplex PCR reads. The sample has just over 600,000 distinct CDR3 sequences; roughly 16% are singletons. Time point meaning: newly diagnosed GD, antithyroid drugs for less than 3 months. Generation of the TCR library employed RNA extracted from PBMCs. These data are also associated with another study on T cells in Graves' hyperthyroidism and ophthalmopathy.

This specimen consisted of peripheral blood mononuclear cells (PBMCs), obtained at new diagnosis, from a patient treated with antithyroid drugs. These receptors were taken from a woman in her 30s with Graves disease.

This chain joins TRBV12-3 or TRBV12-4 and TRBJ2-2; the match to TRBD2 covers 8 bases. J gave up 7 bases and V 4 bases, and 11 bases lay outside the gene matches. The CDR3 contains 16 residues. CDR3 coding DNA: TGTGCCAGCAGTTACCCCAGCGGGAGTATGAACGGGGAGCTGTTTTTT. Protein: CASSYPSGSMNGELFF.

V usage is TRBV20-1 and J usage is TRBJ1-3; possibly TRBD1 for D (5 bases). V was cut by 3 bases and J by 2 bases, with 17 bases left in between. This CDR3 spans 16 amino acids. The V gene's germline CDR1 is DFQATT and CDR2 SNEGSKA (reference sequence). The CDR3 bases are TGCAGTGCTAGCGGGTCAGGGCCGGTGACTGGAAACACCATATATTTT. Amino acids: CSASGSGPVTGNTIYF.

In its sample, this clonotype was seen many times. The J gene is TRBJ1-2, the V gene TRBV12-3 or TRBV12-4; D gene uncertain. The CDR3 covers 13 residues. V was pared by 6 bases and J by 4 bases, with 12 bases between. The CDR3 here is CASSLTLTYGYTF. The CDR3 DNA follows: TGTGCCAGCAGCTTGACCCTAACCTATGGCTACACCTTC.

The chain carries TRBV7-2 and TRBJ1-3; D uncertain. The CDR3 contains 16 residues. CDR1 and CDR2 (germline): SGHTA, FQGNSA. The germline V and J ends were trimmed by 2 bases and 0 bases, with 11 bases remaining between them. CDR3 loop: CASSLYGPSSGNTIYF. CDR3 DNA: TGTGCCAGCAGCTTATACGGCCCGAGCTCTGGAAACACCATATATTTT.

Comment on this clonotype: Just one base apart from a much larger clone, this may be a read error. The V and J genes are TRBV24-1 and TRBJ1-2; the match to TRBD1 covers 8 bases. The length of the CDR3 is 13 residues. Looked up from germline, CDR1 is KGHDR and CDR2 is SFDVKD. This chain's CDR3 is CATSDSAGGGYAF. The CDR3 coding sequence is TGTGCCACCAGTGATTCCGCAGGGGGCGGCTACGCCTTC.

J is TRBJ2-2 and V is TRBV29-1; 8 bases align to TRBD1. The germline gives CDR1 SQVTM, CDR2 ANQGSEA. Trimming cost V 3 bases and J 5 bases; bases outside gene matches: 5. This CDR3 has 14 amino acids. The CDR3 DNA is TGCAGCGTTGAGGGCAGGGGGCTTACCGGGGAGCTGTTTTTT. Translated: CSVEGRGLTGELFF.

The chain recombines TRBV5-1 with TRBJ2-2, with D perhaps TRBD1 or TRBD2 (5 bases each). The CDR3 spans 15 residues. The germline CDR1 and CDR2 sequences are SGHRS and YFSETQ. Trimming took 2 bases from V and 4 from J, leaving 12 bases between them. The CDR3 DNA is TGCGCCAGCAGCTTTGCAGCAGGGAGCACCGGGGAGCTGTTTTTT. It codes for CASSFAAGSTGELFF.

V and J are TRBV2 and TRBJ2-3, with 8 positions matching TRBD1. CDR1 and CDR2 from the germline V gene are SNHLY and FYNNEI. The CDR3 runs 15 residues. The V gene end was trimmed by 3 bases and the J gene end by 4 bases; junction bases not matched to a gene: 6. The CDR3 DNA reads TGTGCCAGCAGTGAGGAAGCGACAGGGGCAGATACGCAGTATTTT. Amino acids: CASSEEATGADTQYF.

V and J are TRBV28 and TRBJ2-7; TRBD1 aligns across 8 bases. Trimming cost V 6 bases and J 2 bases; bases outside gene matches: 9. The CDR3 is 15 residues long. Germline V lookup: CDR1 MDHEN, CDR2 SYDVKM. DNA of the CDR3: TGTGCCAGCAGGCGCCCCGGGACAGGCGCCTACGAGCAGTACTTC. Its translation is CASRRPGTGAYEQYF. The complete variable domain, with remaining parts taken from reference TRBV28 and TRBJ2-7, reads DVKVTQSSRYLVKRTGEKVFLECVQDMDHENMFWYRQDPGLGLRLIYFSYDVKMKEKGDIPEGYSVSREKKERFSLILESASTNQTSMYLCASRRPGTGAYEQYFGPGTRLTVT.

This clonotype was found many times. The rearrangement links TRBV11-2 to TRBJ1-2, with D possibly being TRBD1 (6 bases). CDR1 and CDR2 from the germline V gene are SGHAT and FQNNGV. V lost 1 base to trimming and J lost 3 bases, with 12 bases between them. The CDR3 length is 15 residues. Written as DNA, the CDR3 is TGTGCCAGCAGCTTAGGATCCAAGGGGGACTATGGCTACACCTTC. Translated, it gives CASSLGSKGDYGYTF.

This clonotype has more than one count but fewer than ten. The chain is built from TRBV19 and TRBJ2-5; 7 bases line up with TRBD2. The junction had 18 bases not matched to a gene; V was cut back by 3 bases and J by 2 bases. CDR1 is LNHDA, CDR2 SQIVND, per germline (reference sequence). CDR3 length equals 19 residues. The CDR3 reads CASSIGGKREGGLQETQYF. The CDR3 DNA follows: TGTGCCAGTAGTATCGGGGGAAAGCGGGAAGGAGGATTACAAGAGACCCAGTACTTC.

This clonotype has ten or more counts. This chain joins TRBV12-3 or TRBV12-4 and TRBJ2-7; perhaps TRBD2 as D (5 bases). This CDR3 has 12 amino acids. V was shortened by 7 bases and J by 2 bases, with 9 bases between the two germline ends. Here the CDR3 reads CASTGFPYEQYF. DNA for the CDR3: TGTGCCAGCACGGGATTCCCCTACGAGCAGTACTTC.

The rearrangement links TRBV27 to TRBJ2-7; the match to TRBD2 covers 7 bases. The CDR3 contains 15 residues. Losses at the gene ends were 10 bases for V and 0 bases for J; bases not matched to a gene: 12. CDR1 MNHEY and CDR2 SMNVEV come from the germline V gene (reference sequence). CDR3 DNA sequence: TGTGCCACCAACCCGTTGGGGGGGGGCTCCTACGAGCAGTACTTC. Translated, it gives CATNPLGGGSYEQYF.

The CDR3 DNA reads as TGTGCCAGTAGTACTCGGACAGGGATCAACTATGGCTACACCTTC. This encodes CASSTRTGINYGYTF. The V call is TRBV19, the J call TRBJ1-2; 8 bases are a match to TRBD1. This CDR3 spans 15 amino acids. J gave up 2 bases and V 4 bases, and 6 bases lay outside the gene matches. Germline lookup yields CDR1 LNHDA and CDR2 SQIVND (reference sequence).

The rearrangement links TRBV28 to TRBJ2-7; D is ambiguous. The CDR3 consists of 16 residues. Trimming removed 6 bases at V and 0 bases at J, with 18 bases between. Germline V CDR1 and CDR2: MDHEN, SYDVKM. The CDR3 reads CASSSPRSQSSYEQYF. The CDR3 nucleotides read TGTGCCAGCAGCTCCCCCCGGAGCCAAAGCTCCTACGAGCAGTACTTC.

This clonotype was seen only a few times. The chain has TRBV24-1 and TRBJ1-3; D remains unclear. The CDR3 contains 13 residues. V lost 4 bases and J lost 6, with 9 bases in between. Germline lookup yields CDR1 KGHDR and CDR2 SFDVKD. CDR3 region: CATSEPNQNTIYF. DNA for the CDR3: TGTGCCACCAGTGAGCCCAATCAAAACACCATATATTTT.

CDR3 residues: CASSIDRTGNQPQHF. CDR3 bases: TGTGCCAGTAGTATAGACAGGACGGGCAATCAGCCCCAGCATTTT. The rearrangement joins TRBV19 to TRBJ1-5; D uncertain. The V and J ends lost 0 bases and 2 bases respectively, with 8 bases between them. Germline V gene lookup returns CDR1 LNHDA and CDR2 SQIVND (reference sequence). This CDR3 is built from 15 residues. Drawing the rest from reference TRBV19 and TRBJ1-5, the complete variable domain is DGGITQSPKYLFRKEGQNVTLSCEQNLNHDAMYWYRQDPGQGLRLIYYSQIVNDFQKGDIAEGYSVSREKKESFPLTVTSAQKNPTAFYLCASSIDRTGNQPQHFGDGTRLSIL.